The 27 T cell receptor beta chains reported below all come from one sample, sequenced in a study of cytomegalovirus exposure and HLA in healthy donors. Both 60 Vbeta primers and 13 Jbeta primers went into the PCR. TCRdb's copy holds only in-frame clones and misses some; the assay was immunoSEQ multiplex PCR. The table has around 130,000 clones, about 77% seen once. Specimen: PBMCs. These receptors all stem from a man aged 45-65 years in good health and CMV-seronegative.

This clone has only a few counts. The CDR3: CAWSKTGGSGNTIYF. CDR3 DNA sequence: TGTGCCTGGAGTAAGACAGGGGGCTCTGGAAACACCATATATTTT. The chain couples TRBV30 to TRBJ1-3; 9 bases line up with TRBD1. V was clipped by 2 bases and J by 0 bases; unmatched bases: 2. The V gene's germline CDR1 is GTSNPN and CDR2 SVGIG (reference sequence). The CDR3 totals 15 residues.

This chain joins TRBV6-6 and TRBJ2-7; D perhaps matches TRBD1 (6 bases). This CDR3 spans 14 amino acids. The germline V gene has CDR1 MNHNY and CDR2 SVGAGI (reference sequence). V gave up 7 bases and J gave up 3 bases, with 16 bases separating them. The chain's CDR3 is CASMDSDTYYEQYF. In nucleotides, the CDR3 is TGTGCCAGCATGGACAGTGACACCTACTACGAGCAGTACTTC.

V usage is TRBV6-1 and J usage is TRBJ2-7, with TRBD2 as a possible D gene (6 bases). The germline gives CDR1 MNHNS, CDR2 SASEGT. The CDR3 extends over 16 amino acids. Deletions cut 1 base from V and 0 bases from J, with 13 bases between. The CDR3 loop is CASSEVGGISSYEQYF. The CDR3 bases are TGTGCCAGCAGTGAAGTTGGGGGGATTAGCTCCTACGAGCAGTACTTC.

A word on this clone: The sample has other DNA sequences that encode this CDR3 too. The chain couples TRBV5-1 to TRBJ2-3, with TRBD2 matching 13 bases. The CDR3 loop spans 16 amino acids. Germline V gives CDR1 SGHRS, CDR2 YFSETQ. V lost 2 bases and J lost 1; bases outside the gene matches: 1. The DNA of the CDR3 is TGCGCCAGCAGCTTCGGACTAGCGGGAGGCACAGATACGCAGTATTTT. Its translation is CASSFGLAGGTDTQYF.

In its sample, this clone was seen once. The CDR3 nucleotides read TGTGCCAGCAGCAGTGTCGGGAGTTCTGTCAATGAGCAGTTCTTC. It translates to CASSSVGSSVNEQFF. The chain has TRBV7-3 and TRBJ2-1; D may be TRBD2 (6 bases). V shed 5 bases and J shed 6 bases, with 17 bases lying between them. The CDR3 spans 15 residues. Germline V gene sequence: CDR1 SGHTA, CDR2 FQGTGA.

This chain uses TRBV28 with TRBJ1-5; 7 bases fit TRBD1. The CDR3 is 16 amino acids. Trimming removed 3 bases from V and 3 bases from J; junction bases left unmatched: 8. Germline V gives CDR1 MDHEN, CDR2 SYDVKM. CDR3 sequence reads: CASSFLSRGNNQPQHF. In nucleotides, the CDR3 is TGTGCCAGCAGTTTTCTTTCCAGGGGGAACAATCAGCCCCAGCATTTT.

CDR3 coding DNA: TGTGCCAGCAGCAAACCGGGACAGGGGTACGAGCAGTACTTC. Protein product: CASSKPGQGYEQYF. The chain recombines TRBV28 with TRBJ2-7; TRBD1 matches 10 bases. Per germline, CDR1 MDHEN and CDR2 SYDVKM. This CDR3 is built from 14 residues. The ends lost 6 bases at V and 4 bases at J; junction bases unmatched: 6.

V gene TRBV11-2 combines with J gene TRBJ2-3, with 8 bases aligning to TRBD1. CDR3 length equals 14 residues. J lost 4 bases, V lost 5 bases, and 5 bases had no gene match. The germline CDR1 and CDR2 sequences are SGHAT and FQNNGV. In nucleotides, the CDR3 is TGTGCCAGCAGCCGGGACAGGAGGGCAGATACGCAGTATTTT. Protein product: CASSRDRRADTQYF.

This clone came up a few times. This chain links TRBV6-5 with TRBJ1-5; possibly TRBD1 for D (5 bases). Germline V gene lookup returns CDR1 MNHEY and CDR2 SVGAGI. The CDR3 loop spans 14 amino acids. Trimming cost V 6 bases and J 0 bases, with 9 bases left between them. CDR3 nucleotide sequence: TGTGCCAGCAGGCCAGGGATTAGCAATCAGCCCCAGCATTTT. It specifies CASRPGISNQPQHF.

Only one count was recorded for this clone. The V call is TRBV11-1, the J call TRBJ2-7; D is possibly TRBD2 (6 bases). The V end lost 4 bases, the J end lost 5 bases, and 15 bases lay between the germline ends. This CDR3 comprises 14 residues. Germline CDR1 and CDR2: SGHAT and FQDESV (reference sequence). The CDR3 DNA sequence: TGTGCCAGCAGCTCATACCTCGGGGGAAACGAGCAGTACTTC. The encoded protein is CASSSYLGGNEQYF.

The V and J genes are TRBV7-2 and TRBJ2-1; 12 bases are a match to TRBD1. Germline CDR1 is SGHTA and CDR2 is FQGNSA. This CDR3 is built from 16 residues. Trimming cost V 5 bases and J 10 bases; bases outside gene matches: 12. CDR3 amino acids: CASSKGGTGGRREQFF. CDR3 coding DNA: TGTGCCAGCAGCAAAGGGGGGACAGGGGGCAGGAGGGAGCAGTTCTTC.

The chain uses TRBV7-2 and TRBJ2-4, with TRBD1 as a possible D gene (5 bases). The CDR3 totals 15 residues. CDR1 and CDR2 (germline): SGHTA, FQGNSA. V lost 2 bases to trimming and J lost 9 bases, with 17 bases between them. Here the CDR3 DNA reads TGTGCCAGCAGCTTATTTTCCAGGGTTGAGAGCATTCAGTACTTC. It encodes CASSLFSRVESIQYF.

A single count supports this clone. The gene calls are TRBV28 and TRBJ1-1; D uncertain. The CDR3 has 13 amino acids. Germline CDR1 and CDR2: MDHEN and SYDVKM. V was trimmed by 8 bases and J by 1 base, leaving 11 bases between them. The DNA for the CDR3 is TGTGCCAGCCTTTTACAGCAGAACACTGAAGCTTTCTTT. Amino acids: CASLLQQNTEAFF.

The genes are TRBV11-2 and TRBJ1-5, with D uncertain. Germline CDR1 is SGHAT and CDR2 is FQNNGV. This CDR3 spans 16 amino acids. Trimming took off 5 bases at V and 1 base at J, with 15 bases between the two ends. CDR3 coding DNA: TGTGCCAGCAGCCCCGGGGTGGAATACAGCAATCAGCCCCAGCATTTT. The encoded protein is CASSPGVEYSNQPQHF. The full variable domain, its missing parts supplied by reference TRBV11-2 and TRBJ1-5, is EAGVAQSPRYKIIEKRQSVAFWCNPISGHATLYWYQQILGQGPKLLIQFQNNGVVDDSQLPKDRFSAERLKGVDSTLKIQPAKLEDSAVYLCASSPGVEYSNQPQHFGDGTRLSIL.

This sequence joins TRBV7-2 and TRBJ2-1; 7 bases agree with TRBD2. The CDR3 extends over 14 amino acids. The germline V gene encodes CDR1 SGHTA and CDR2 FQGNSA. J gave up 15 bases and V 2 bases, and 13 bases lay outside the gene matches. This CDR3 reads CASSLFVRTSVVFF. CDR3 nucleotide sequence: TGTGCCAGCAGCTTATTCGTCCGGACTAGTGTGGTGTTCTTC.

The rearrangement uses TRBV11-2 and TRBJ1-4; D may be TRBD1 (6 bases). Germline V lookup: CDR1 SGHAT, CDR2 FQNNGV. The CDR3 covers 15 residues. V shed 0 bases and J shed 7 bases, with 12 bases lying between them. The CDR3 DNA follows: TGTGCCAGCAGCTTAGATGGGGGGGCAATTGAAAAACTGTTTTTT. Amino acid sequence: CASSLDGGAIEKLFF.

V gene TRBV29-1 combines with J gene TRBJ2-7, with D possibly TRBD1 on 6 matching bases. The CDR3 length is 14 residues. V dropped 6 bases and J dropped 4 bases, with 19 bases sitting between them. Looked up from germline, CDR1 is SQVTM and CDR2 is ANQGSEA. The CDR3 region is CSVHGAGEYYEQYF. The DNA of the CDR3 is TGCAGCGTCCACGGGGCAGGGGAGTATTACGAGCAGTACTTC.

The chain is built from TRBV7-2 and TRBJ2-5; TRBD2 matches 10 bases. Germline-derived CDR1 and CDR2 are SGHTA and FQGNSA. The CDR3 runs 14 residues. With V trimmed by 4 bases and J by 5 bases, 4 bases remained unmatched. CDR3 amino acids: CASSYQRGGETQYF. The CDR3 coding sequence is TGTGCCAGCAGCTACCAGCGGGGGGGGGAGACCCAGTACTTC.

This clone was seen a few times. This chain connects TRBV10-3 to TRBJ2-2; TRBD1 matches 12 bases. V trimming: 7 bases; J trimming: 7 bases; junction bases outside the gene matches: 7. CDR1 and CDR2 (germline): ENHRY, SYGVKD. The CDR3 is 15 amino acids. As DNA, the CDR3 is TGTGCCATCACTTCGGGACAGGGGGCCGGCGGGGAGCTGTTTTTT. It yields the protein CAITSGQGAGGELFF.

The rearrangement joins TRBV5-4 to TRBJ2-3; 14 nucleotides match TRBD2. The V segment lost 2 bases and the J segment 3 bases; nucleotides outside the gene matches: 2. This CDR3 region has 16 residues. The germline CDR1 and CDR2 sequences are SGHNT and YYREEE (reference sequence). The CDR3 here is CASSLRLAGGTDTQYF. The CDR3 coding sequence is TGTGCCAGCAGCTTAAGACTAGCGGGGGGGACAGATACGCAGTATTTT.

The chain employs TRBV5-1 and TRBJ2-1, with no clear D. Trimming pared 0 bases from V and 3 bases from J, leaving 10 bases between. The CDR3 extends over 15 amino acids. Germline V gene data show CDR1 as SGHRS and CDR2 as YFSETQ. The CDR3 region is CASSLGQEGYNEQFF. The CDR3 nucleotides are TGCGCCAGCAGCTTGGGGCAGGAAGGCTACAATGAGCAGTTCTTC.

The chain couples TRBV20-1 to TRBJ1-1; 7 nucleotides match TRBD1. There are 11 residues in the CDR3. Germline CDR1 is DFQATT and CDR2 is SNEGSKA (reference sequence). V lost 2 bases and J lost 6; bases outside the gene matches: 0. In DNA form, the CDR3 reads TGCAGTGCTAGAACAGGGGCTGAAGCTTTCTTT. It specifies CSARTGAEAFF.

V gene TRBV15 combines with J gene TRBJ1-5, with D tentatively TRBD1 (5 bases). V lost 6 bases, J lost 6 bases, and 18 bases lay in between. Germline V lookup: CDR1 LNHNV, CDR2 YYDKDF (reference sequence). The CDR3 spans 15 residues. This CDR3 is CATSKPSEGFQPQHF. Written as DNA, the CDR3 is TGTGCCACCAGTAAACCCTCGGAGGGGTTTCAGCCCCAGCATTTT. The full variable domain, completed using reference TRBV15 and TRBJ1-5, is DAMVIQNPRYQVTQFGKPVTLSCSQTLNHNVMYWYQQKSSQAPKLLFHYYDKDFNNEADTPDNFQSRRPNTSFCFLDIRSPGLGDTAMYLCATSKPSEGFQPQHFGDGTRLSIL.

The J gene is TRBJ1-5, the V gene TRBV28; D might be TRBD1 (6 bases). The CDR3 is 15 residues long. Looked up from germline, CDR1 is MDHEN and CDR2 is SYDVKM. V was trimmed by 1 base and J by 2 bases, leaving 9 bases between them. The CDR3 DNA sequence: TGTGCCAGCAGTTTATACTCAGGGGGCAATCAGCCCCAGCATTTT. It codes for CASSLYSGGNQPQHF.

The chain carries TRBV10-2 and TRBJ2-5; TRBD1 matches at 11 bases. Germline V lookup: CDR1 WSHSY, CDR2 SAAADI. The CDR3 is made up of 13 amino acids. With 8 bases clipped from V and 4 bases from J, the junction kept 3 bases outside the gene matches. As DNA, the CDR3 is TGCGCCAGCCGCGGGACAGGGGGAGAGACCCAGTACTTC. Its translation: CASRGTGGETQYF.

V and J are TRBV7-6 and TRBJ2-2, with D unclear. There are 14 residues in the CDR3. Germline V gene sequence: CDR1 SGHVS, CDR2 FNYEAQ. With 1 base removed from V and 4 bases from J, the gap between germline ends came to 7 bases. The CDR3 spells CASSLGAGTGELFF. In DNA form, the CDR3 reads TGTGCCAGCAGCTTAGGGGCAGGCACCGGGGAGCTGTTTTTT.

This clone was counted once. The V gene is TRBV10-3, the J gene TRBJ2-1; 12 nucleotides match TRBD2. Germline CDR1 ENHRY, CDR2 SYGVKD. The CDR3 has 16 amino acids. V lost 1 base, J lost 7 bases, and 5 bases stayed unmatched. The CDR3 DNA sequence: TGTGCCATCAGTGAGTGGCAAACTAGCGGGAGGAATGAGCAGTTCTTC. Amino acids: CAISEWQTSGRNEQFF.